One T cell receptor (beta chain) is described in this entry. Antigen: not known. The data were taken from a study of human T cells and chemical hapten exposure. The length of the CDR3 is 16 residues. The ends were cut back, 4 bases at V and 1 base at J, with 16 bases in the middle. The V gene's germline CDR1 is SGDLS and CDR2 YYNGEE. Study-wide results and limits: Donors were affected by alopecia, so their immune reaction might vary from that of healthy individuals.

The time point denotes: patch test 1, 2 weeks after DPC sensitization. As to treatment: therapeutic diphenylcyclopropenone sensitization with weekly scalp DPC. TCRdb processed the RACE reads anew with MiXCR; each CDR3 protein has one entry. The profile shows approximately 110,000 distinct CDR3 sequences, roughly 11% of them singletons. The TCR sequence derives from a middle-aged woman with alopecia areata. Some clones in this sample may be carry-over from other donors' samples. The gene calls are TRBV9 and TRBJ2-3; either TRBD1 or TRBD2 may supply D (5 bases each). Here the sequenced sample was whole blood, taken in connection with sensitization to the hapten diphenylcyclopropenone (DPC). CDR3 nucleotides: TGTGCCAGCAGCCAACCCAGGGACGAAGGCACAGATACGCAGTATTTT. Translating it yields CASSQPRDEGTDTQYF.